Following are 8 T cell receptor beta chains from one sample sequenced in a study of T cells in Graves' hyperthyroidism and ophthalmopathy. TCR beta CDR3 region amplification was performed from RNA transcripts. Using the HTBI primer set, a first-round RT-PCR was run on the TCR CDR3. MiXCR was run by TCRdb on the multiplex PCR reads, yielding one entry per CDR3 protein. This table has some 360,000 distinct CDR3 sequences, roughly 20% appearing once. The sequenced sample consisted of blood. The receptors here all came from a woman in her thirties or forties with Graves' ophthalmopathy.

Points on this clonotype: The germline gene is not matched at one end of the junction; a read error may be the cause. This chain uses TRBV7-9 with TRBJ2-7, with a weak D call TRBD2 (6 bases). Per the germline V gene, CDR1 is SEHNR and CDR2 is FQNEAQ (reference sequence). The CDR3 covers 14 residues. CDR3 coding DNA: TGCGCCAGCAGCCAAAGGGACTTCTCGGACGAGCAGTACTTC. This translates into CASSQRDFSDEQYF.

The chain links TRBV12-3 or TRBV12-4 to TRBJ1-1; a possible D gene is TRBD1 (5 bases). This CDR3 region has 14 residues. V gave up 4 bases and J gave up 8 bases, with 17 bases separating them. CDR3: CASSYDTTGLEAFF. Written as DNA, the CDR3 is TGTGCCAGCAGTTACGATACAACGGGGCTGGAAGCTTTCTTT.

The sample holds many counts of this clonotype. This chain joins TRBV6-2 or TRBV6-3 and TRBJ1-1, with D possibly being TRBD1 (6 bases). The CDR3 spans 13 residues. Germline values: CDR1 MNHEY, CDR2 SVGEGT. The V end lost 5 bases, the J end lost 8 bases, and 15 bases lay between the germline ends. The DNA for the CDR3 is TGTGCCAGCAGTCCCCTGGACAGATTCGAAGCTTTCTTT. This codes for CASSPLDRFEAFF.

This clonotype was seen only a few times. The CDR3 region is CASSIPVELRNGYTF. The DNA of the CDR3 is TGTGCCAGTAGTATCCCCGTGGAACTCAGGAATGGCTACACCTTC. V usage is TRBV19 and J usage is TRBJ1-2; D remains unclear. Trimming stripped 3 bases from V and 6 bases from J, with 17 bases between. The CDR3 is 15 amino acids. Looked up from germline, CDR1 is LNHDA and CDR2 is SQIVND (reference sequence).

This clonotype has ten or more counts. The chain combines TRBV9 with TRBJ2-7; perhaps D is TRBD1 or TRBD2 (5 bases each). The CDR3 spans 15 residues. V shed 0 bases and J shed 9 bases, with 19 bases lying between them. Per the germline V gene, CDR1 is SGDLS and CDR2 is YYNGEE. The CDR3 DNA sequence: TGTGCCAGCAGCGTAGATGGGGACCCTTCGGTGCGGCAGTACTTC. Its translation: CASSVDGDPSVRQYF. Together with reference TRBV9 and TRBJ2-7, the CDR3 gives the full variable domain: DSGVTQTPKHLITATGQRVTLRCSPRSGDLSVYWYQQSLDQGLQFLIQYYNGEERAKGNILERFSAQQFPDLHSELNLSSLELGDSALYFCASSVDGDPSVRQYFGPGTRLTVT.

This clonotype showed up many times. The rearrangement links TRBV28 to TRBJ2-4, with a tentative D call TRBD1 (6 bases). CDR3 size: 14 residues. The ends were cut back, 4 bases at V and 7 bases at J, with 14 bases in the middle. Germline loops: CDR1 MDHEN, CDR2 SYDVKM. CDR3 sequence (DNA): TGTGCCAGCAGTTCTCAAGGCACAGGGAACATTCAGTACTTC. As protein: CASSSQGTGNIQYF.

This clonotype was detected ten times or more. This chain links TRBV28 with TRBJ1-5; the D is unclear. CDR1 MDHEN and CDR2 SYDVKM come from the germline V gene. Trimming left V 6 bases short and J 7 bases short, with 10 bases between. The CDR3 has 12 residues. The CDR3 DNA sequence: TGTGCCAGCAGATTCTGGGGACAGCCCCAGCATTTT. It yields the protein CASRFWGQPQHF. The whole variable domain, remainder taken from reference TRBV28 and TRBJ1-5, is DVKVTQSSRYLVKRTGEKVFLECVQDMDHENMFWYRQDPGLGLRLIYFSYDVKMKEKGDIPEGYSVSREKKERFSLILESASTNQTSMYLCASRFWGQPQHFGDGTRLSIL.

This clonotype was recorded at least ten times. The chain links TRBV3-1 to TRBJ2-7; D is ambiguous. The V gene's germline CDR1 is LGHDT and CDR2 YNNKEL (reference sequence). V lost 3 bases, J lost 0 bases, and 12 bases lay in between. The CDR3 has 15 residues. The CDR3 nucleotides are TGTGCCAGCAGCCAGGGCGTGCAGGCCTCCTACGAGCAGTACTTC. It encodes CASSQGVQASYEQYF.